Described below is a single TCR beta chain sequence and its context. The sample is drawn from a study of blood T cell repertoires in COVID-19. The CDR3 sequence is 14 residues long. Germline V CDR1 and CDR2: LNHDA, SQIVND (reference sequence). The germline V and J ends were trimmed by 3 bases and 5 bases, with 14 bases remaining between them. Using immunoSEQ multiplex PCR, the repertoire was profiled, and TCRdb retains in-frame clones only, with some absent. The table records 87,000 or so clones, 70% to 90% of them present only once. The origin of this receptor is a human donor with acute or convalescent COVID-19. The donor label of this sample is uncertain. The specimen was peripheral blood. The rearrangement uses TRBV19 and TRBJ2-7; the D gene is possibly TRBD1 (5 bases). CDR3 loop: CASSIMQGANEQYF. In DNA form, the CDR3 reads TGTGCCAGTAGTATTATGCAGGGTGCAAACGAGCAGTACTTC.